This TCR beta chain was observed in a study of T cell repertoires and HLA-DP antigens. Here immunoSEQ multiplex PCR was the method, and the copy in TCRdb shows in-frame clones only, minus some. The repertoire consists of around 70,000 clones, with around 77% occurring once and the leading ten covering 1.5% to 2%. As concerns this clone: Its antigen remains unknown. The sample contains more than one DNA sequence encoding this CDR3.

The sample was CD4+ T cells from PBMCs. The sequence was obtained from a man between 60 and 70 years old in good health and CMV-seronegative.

CDR3 protein: CASSVLNTEAFF. In nucleotides, the CDR3 is TGTGCCAGCAGCGTCCTGAACACTGAAGCTTTCTTT. The V and J genes are TRBV11-2 and TRBJ1-1; no reliable D call. CDR3 length equals 12 residues. The V and J ends lost 5 bases and 0 bases respectively, with 4 bases between them. Germline CDR1 SGHAT, CDR2 FQNNGV.